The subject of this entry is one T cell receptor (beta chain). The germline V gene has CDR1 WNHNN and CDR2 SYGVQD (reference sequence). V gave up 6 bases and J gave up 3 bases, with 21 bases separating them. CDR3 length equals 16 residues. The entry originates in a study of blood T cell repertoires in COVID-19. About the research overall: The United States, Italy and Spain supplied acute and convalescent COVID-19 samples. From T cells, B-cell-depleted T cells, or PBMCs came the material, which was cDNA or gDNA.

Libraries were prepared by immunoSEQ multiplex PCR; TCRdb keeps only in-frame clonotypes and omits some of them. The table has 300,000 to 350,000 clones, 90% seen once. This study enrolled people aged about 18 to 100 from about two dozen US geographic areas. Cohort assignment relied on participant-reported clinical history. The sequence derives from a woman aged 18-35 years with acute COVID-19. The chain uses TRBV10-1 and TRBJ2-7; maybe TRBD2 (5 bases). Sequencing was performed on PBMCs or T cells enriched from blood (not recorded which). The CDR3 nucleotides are TGCGCCAGCAGGGTCCCTGGCCGGGAATTAAGCTACGAGCAGTACTTC. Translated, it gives CASRVPGRELSYEQYF.